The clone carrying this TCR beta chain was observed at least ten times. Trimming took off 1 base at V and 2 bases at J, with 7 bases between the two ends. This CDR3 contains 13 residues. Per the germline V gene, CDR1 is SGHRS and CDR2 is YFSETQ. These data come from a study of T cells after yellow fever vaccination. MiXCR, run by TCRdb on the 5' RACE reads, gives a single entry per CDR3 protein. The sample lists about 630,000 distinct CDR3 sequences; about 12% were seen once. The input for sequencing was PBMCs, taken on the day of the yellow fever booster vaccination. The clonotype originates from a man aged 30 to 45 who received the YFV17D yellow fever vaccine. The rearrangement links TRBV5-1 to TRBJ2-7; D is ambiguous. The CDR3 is CASSLTSPYEQYF. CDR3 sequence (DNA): TGCGCCAGCAGCTTGACAAGCCCCTACGAGCAGTACTTC.